A selection of T cell receptor beta chains follows, all from one sample in a study of early T cells in non-severe SARS-CoV-2 infection. TCRdb reprocessed the 5' RACE reads via MiXCR and lists one record per CDR3 protein. The repertoire has approximately 66,000 distinct CDR3 sequences, approximately 13% of them found once; the top ten carry roughly 4%. Source material: whole blood. Receptor source: an adult who was a healthcare worker with PCR-confirmed SARS-CoV-2 infection or an uninfected control (not recorded which). Both conserved end residues are part of each CDR3. Each record gives: D gene, J gene, V gene, clone size, CDR3 protein, CDR3 DNA. A D gene is named only where the DNA matches it firmly. Clone size, where shown, is once, few, many, or a class for clones that have expanded.

D gene: NA; J gene: TRBJ2-1; V gene: TRBV7-2; clone size: many; CDR3 protein: CASSLAPTLGASSYNEQFF; CDR3 DNA: TGTGCCAGCAGCTTAGCCCCTACCCTTGGGGCGAGCTCCTACAATGAGCAGTTCTTC
D gene: NA; J gene: TRBJ2-3; V gene: TRBV29-1; clone size: few; CDR3 protein: CSVRTGRVGDTQYF; CDR3 DNA: TGCAGCGTGCGCACAGGGCGAGTCGGAGATACGCAGTATTTT
D gene: TRBD1; J gene: TRBJ2-5; V gene: TRBV30; clone size: few; CDR3 protein: CAWNPLQGAQETQYF; CDR3 DNA: TGTGCCTGGAACCCATTACAGGGGGCGCAAGAGACCCAGTACTTC
D gene: NA; J gene: TRBJ1-2; V gene: TRBV5-6; clone size: NA; CDR3 protein: CASSLAGKDYGYTF; CDR3 DNA: TGTGCCAGCAGCTTGGCAGGGAAGGATTATGGCTACACCTTC
D gene: TRBD2; J gene: TRBJ2-1; V gene: TRBV20-1; clone size: many; CDR3 protein: CSAEGGRAGYNEQFF; CDR3 DNA: TGCAGTGCTGAGGGCGGGAGGGCCGGTTACAATGAGCAGTTCTTC
D gene: TRBD1; J gene: TRBJ1-1; V gene: TRBV5-1; clone size: many; CDR3 protein: CASSLRGRGSTEAFF; CDR3 DNA: TGCGCCAGCAGCTTGAGGGGGCGCGGGAGCACTGAAGCTTTCTTT
D gene: NA; J gene: TRBJ2-7; V gene: TRBV30; clone size: few; CDR3 protein: CAWSKLGYEQYF; CDR3 DNA: TGTGCCTGGAGTAAGTTAGGCTACGAGCAGTACTTC
D gene: TRBD2; J gene: TRBJ2-1; V gene: TRBV12-3/TRBV12-4; clone size: many; CDR3 protein: CASTPGSGRHNEQFF; CDR3 DNA: TGTGCCAGCACCCCGGGTAGCGGGCGTCACAATGAGCAGTTCTTC
D gene: NA; J gene: TRBJ1-1; V gene: TRBV29-1; clone size: NA; CDR3 protein: CSVAGVNTEAFF; CDR3 DNA: TGCAGCGTTGCTGGAGTGAACACTGAAGCTTTCTTT
D gene: NA; J gene: TRBJ1-4; V gene: TRBV11-2; clone size: medium-sized; CDR3 protein: CASRKPGRLHEKLFF; CDR3 DNA: TGTGCCAGCAGGAAACCCGGGCGGCTTCATGAAAAACTGTTTTTT
D gene: NA; J gene: TRBJ2-1; V gene: TRBV9; clone size: NA; CDR3 protein: CASSESGGAYNEQFF; CDR3 DNA: TGTGCCAGCAGTGAGTCCGGTGGGGCCTACAATGAGCAGTTCTTC
D gene: NA; J gene: TRBJ1-5; V gene: TRBV20-1; clone size: many; CDR3 protein: CSAGVQGNQPQHF; CDR3 DNA: TGCAGTGCTGGTGTACAGGGAAATCAGCCCCAGCATTTT
D gene: NA; J gene: TRBJ1-4; V gene: TRBV5-1; clone size: many; CDR3 protein: CASSLQGTNEKLFF; CDR3 DNA: TGCGCCAGCAGCCTGCAGGGGACTAATGAAAAACTGTTTTTT
D gene: NA; J gene: TRBJ2-3; V gene: TRBV7-2; clone size: many; CDR3 protein: CASSFPQAYTQYF; CDR3 DNA: TGTGCCAGCAGCTTTCCACAGGCATATACGCAGTATTTT
D gene: TRBD1; J gene: TRBJ1-2; V gene: TRBV9; clone size: few; CDR3 protein: CASSRDSNYGYTF; CDR3 DNA: TGTGCCAGCAGCCGGGACAGCAACTATGGCTACACCTTC
D gene: TRBD2; J gene: TRBJ2-3; V gene: TRBV4-1; clone size: many; CDR3 protein: CASSPTSGGAADTQYF; CDR3 DNA: TGCGCCAGCAGCCCAACCAGCGGGGGGGCCGCAGATACGCAGTATTTT
D gene: NA; J gene: TRBJ2-5; V gene: TRBV29-1; clone size: NA; CDR3 protein: CSADPDRQETQYF; CDR3 DNA: TGCAGCGCCGACCCCGACAGGCAAGAGACCCAGTACTTC
D gene: NA; J gene: TRBJ2-7; V gene: TRBV27; clone size: few; CDR3 protein: CASSLSSLSVTYEQYF; CDR3 DNA: TGTGCCAGCAGTTTATCCTCGCTTAGTGTAACCTACGAGCAGTACTTC
D gene: TRBD1; J gene: TRBJ1-3; V gene: TRBV5-1; clone size: few; CDR3 protein: CASSEDRGRGNTIYF; CDR3 DNA: TGCGCCAGCAGCGAGGACAGGGGGCGAGGAAACACCATATATTTT
D gene: TRBD1; J gene: TRBJ1-2; V gene: TRBV18; clone size: NA; CDR3 protein: CASSPGSDRGFTF; CDR3 DNA: TGTGCCAGCTCACCAGGGAGCGACAGGGGCTTCACCTTC
D gene: NA; J gene: TRBJ1-6; V gene: TRBV6-1; clone size: few; CDR3 protein: CASSEYPPLHF; CDR3 DNA: TGTGCCAGCAGTGAATATCCACCCCTCCACTTT
D gene: NA; J gene: TRBJ2-7; V gene: TRBV28; clone size: NA; CDR3 protein: CASSPRPTPYEQYF; CDR3 DNA: TGTGCCAGCAGTCCTCGACCGACTCCCTACGAGCAGTACTTC
D gene: TRBD2; J gene: TRBJ2-1; V gene: TRBV28; clone size: many; CDR3 protein: CASLTSGSYNEQFF; CDR3 DNA: TGTGCCAGCTTGACTAGCGGCTCCTACAATGAGCAGTTCTTC
D gene: TRBD1; J gene: TRBJ2-3; V gene: TRBV10-1; clone size: NA; CDR3 protein: CASSAGTGWSDTQYF; CDR3 DNA: TGCGCCAGCAGTGCCGGGACAGGGTGGTCAGATACGCAGTATTTT
D gene: NA; J gene: TRBJ2-7; V gene: TRBV7-2; clone size: few; CDR3 protein: CASSPNSAYEQYF; CDR3 DNA: TGTGCCAGCAGCCCAAACAGCGCCTACGAGCAGTACTTC
D gene: NA; J gene: TRBJ2-2; V gene: TRBV29-1; clone size: NA; CDR3 protein: CSASVFTAGTGELFF; CDR3 DNA: TGCAGCGCCTCCGTCTTTACCGCGGGCACCGGGGAGCTGTTTTTT
D gene: TRBD1; J gene: TRBJ1-2; V gene: TRBV6-2/TRBV6-3; clone size: few; CDR3 protein: CASSSSWDSPGYTF; CDR3 DNA: TGTGCCAGCAGTTCGTCATGGGACAGTCCTGGCTACACCTTC
D gene: NA; J gene: TRBJ2-7; V gene: TRBV11-2; clone size: many; CDR3 protein: CASESPAYEQYF; CDR3 DNA: TGTGCCAGCGAATCTCCTGCCTACGAGCAGTACTTC
D gene: NA; J gene: TRBJ1-6; V gene: TRBV4-3; clone size: NA; CDR3 protein: CANSQGSTASSYNSPLHF; CDR3 DNA: TGCGCCAACAGCCAAGGTTCCACAGCGAGCTCCTATAATTCACCCCTCCACTTT
D gene: NA; J gene: TRBJ2-7; V gene: TRBV7-6; clone size: few; CDR3 protein: CASSPRRGPHYEQYF; CDR3 DNA: TGTGCCAGCAGCCCCCGCCGAGGCCCCCACTACGAGCAGTACTTC
D gene: NA; J gene: TRBJ2-2; V gene: TRBV29-1; clone size: NA; CDR3 protein: CSAMEGRTGELFF; CDR3 DNA: TGCAGCGCTATGGAGGGCCGCACCGGGGAGCTGTTTTTT
D gene: NA; J gene: TRBJ1-6; V gene: TRBV7-9; clone size: few; CDR3 protein: CASSLEGPTGYNSPLHF; CDR3 DNA: TGTGCCAGCAGCTTAGAAGGACCGACAGGCTATAATTCACCCCTCCACTTT
D gene: TRBD1; J gene: TRBJ2-1; V gene: TRBV29-1; clone size: NA; CDR3 protein: CSVGDRVSYNEQFF; CDR3 DNA: TGCAGCGTTGGGGACAGGGTCTCCTACAATGAGCAGTTCTTC
D gene: NA; J gene: TRBJ1-1; V gene: TRBV10-3; clone size: many; CDR3 protein: CAIRGTDGVMNTEAFF; CDR3 DNA: TGTGCCATCAGGGGTACCGATGGAGTCATGAACACTGAAGCTTTCTTT
D gene: TRBD1; J gene: TRBJ1-1; V gene: TRBV5-1; clone size: many; CDR3 protein: CASSSSGGLNTEAFF; CDR3 DNA: TGCGCCAGCAGCTCATCAGGGGGCCTGAACACTGAAGCTTTCTTT
D gene: NA; J gene: TRBJ2-7; V gene: TRBV18; clone size: few; CDR3 protein: CASSPLLVRGNDPSSEQYF; CDR3 DNA: TGTGCCAGCTCACCACTGTTGGTCAGGGGCAATGACCCCTCTTCGGAGCAGTACTTC
D gene: NA; J gene: TRBJ1-2; V gene: TRBV12-5; clone size: NA; CDR3 protein: CASGLRQDYGYTF; CDR3 DNA: TGTGCTAGTGGTCTGAGACAGGATTATGGCTACACCTTC
D gene: NA; J gene: TRBJ1-6; V gene: TRBV11-2; clone size: many; CDR3 protein: CASSSSSYNSPLHF; CDR3 DNA: TGTGCCAGCAGCTCAAGCTCCTATAATTCACCCCTCCACTTT
D gene: NA; J gene: TRBJ2-1; V gene: TRBV6-6; clone size: NA; CDR3 protein: CASSYASYNEQFF; CDR3 DNA: TGTGCCAGCAGTTACGCCTCCTACAATGAGCAGTTCTTC
D gene: NA; J gene: TRBJ1-2; V gene: TRBV28; clone size: few; CDR3 protein: CASSLTQNYGYTF; CDR3 DNA: TGTGCCAGCAGTTTAACACAGAACTATGGCTACACCTTC